Below are 5 T cell receptor beta chains sequenced from a single sample in a study of T-cell memory formation after mild COVID-19. TCRdb processed the 5' RACE reads anew with MiXCR; each CDR3 protein has one entry. The sample holds approximately 580,000 distinct CDR3 sequences, roughly 21% seen once. Sequencing was carried out using PBMCs or a T cell subset sorted from them (not recorded which). These TCRs come from an adult woman who had mild COVID-19 (a few samples of this study predate the infection). Cell type and time point are not known.

In this sample, this clonotype turned up a few times. The gene calls are TRBV7-9 and TRBJ2-3, with a tentative D call TRBD1 (5 bases). Deletions cut 7 bases from V and 2 bases from J, with 10 bases between. The CDR3 totals 13 residues. From germline, CDR1 is SEHNR and CDR2 FQNEAQ (reference sequence). The CDR3 DNA is TGTGCCAGCAACACAGGAAACACAGATACGCAGTATTTT. Translating gives CASNTGNTDTQYF. The full variable domain, its missing parts supplied by reference TRBV7-9 and TRBJ2-3, is DTGVSQNPRHKITKRGQNVTFRCDPISEHNRLYWYRQTLGQGPEFLTYFQNEAQLEKSRLLSDRFSAERPKGSFSTLEIQRTEQGDSAMYLCASNTGNTDTQYFGPGTRLTVL.

Only one count was recorded for this clonotype. The chain combines TRBV6-2 or TRBV6-3 with TRBJ1-1; a possible D gene is TRBD1 (6 bases). CDR3 size: 13 residues. Germline CDR1 and CDR2: MNHEY and SVGEGT. Deletions cut 2 bases from V and 9 bases from J, with 13 bases between. CDR3 nucleotide sequence: TGTGCCAGCAGTTACACTACCGGGACAAAAGCTTTCTTT. Translation: CASSYTTGTKAFF.

This chain links TRBV12-3 or TRBV12-4 with TRBJ2-1; 12 bases agree with TRBD2. V was pared by 6 bases and J by 5 bases, with 2 bases of the junction left unmatched. This CDR3 spans 14 amino acids. As DNA, the CDR3 is TGTGCCAGCAGGGGGACTAGCGGGCACAATGAGCAGTTCTTC. Translation: CASRGTSGHNEQFF.

J is TRBJ2-1 and V is TRBV4-2; the match to TRBD2 covers 7 bases. This CDR3 region has 19 residues. J lost 0 bases, V lost 3 bases, and 14 bases had no gene match. Germline V gene sequence: CDR1 LGHNA, CDR2 YNFKEQ. CDR3 protein: CASSQPTTPLASSYNEQFF. The CDR3, as DNA: TGTGCCAGCAGCCAGCCTACTACCCCACTAGCGTCCTCCTACAATGAGCAGTTCTTC.

This clonotype occurred a few times. The chain combines TRBV6-2 or TRBV6-3 with TRBJ1-1; 9 bases agree with TRBD1. CDR1 MNHEY and CDR2 SVGEGT come from the germline V gene. The CDR3 length is 13 residues. V shed 6 bases and J 4 bases; nucleotides not matched to a gene: 3. The CDR3 nucleotides read TGTGCCAGCAGCGGACAGGGGTTCACTGAAGCTTTCTTT. Amino acids: CASSGQGFTEAFF.